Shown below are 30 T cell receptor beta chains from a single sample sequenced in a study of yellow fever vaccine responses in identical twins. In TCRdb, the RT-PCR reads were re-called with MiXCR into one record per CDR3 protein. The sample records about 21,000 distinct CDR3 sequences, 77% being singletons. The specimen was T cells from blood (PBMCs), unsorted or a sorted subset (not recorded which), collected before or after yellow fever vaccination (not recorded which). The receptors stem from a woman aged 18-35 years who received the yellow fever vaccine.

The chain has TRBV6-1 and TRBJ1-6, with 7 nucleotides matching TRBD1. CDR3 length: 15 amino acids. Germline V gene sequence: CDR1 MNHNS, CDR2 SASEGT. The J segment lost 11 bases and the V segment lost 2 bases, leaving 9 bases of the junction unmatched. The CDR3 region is CASSERPGGIAPLHF. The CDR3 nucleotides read TGTGCCAGCAGTGAACGCCCAGGGGGTATCGCACCCCTCCACTTT.

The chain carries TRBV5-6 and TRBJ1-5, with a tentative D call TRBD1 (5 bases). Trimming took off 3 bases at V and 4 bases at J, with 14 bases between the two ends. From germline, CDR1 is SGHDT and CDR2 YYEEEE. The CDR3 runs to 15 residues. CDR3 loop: CASSSRDSGNQPQHF. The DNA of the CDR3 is TGTGCCAGCAGCTCCCGGGACTCAGGAAATCAGCCCCAGCATTTT.

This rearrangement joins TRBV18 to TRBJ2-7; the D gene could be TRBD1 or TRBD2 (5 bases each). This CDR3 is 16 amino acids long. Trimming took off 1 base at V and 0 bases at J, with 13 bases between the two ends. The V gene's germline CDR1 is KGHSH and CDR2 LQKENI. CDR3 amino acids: CASSPRGGLSSYEQYF. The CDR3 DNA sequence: TGTGCCAGCTCACCACGGGGCGGGTTGAGCTCCTACGAGCAGTACTTC.

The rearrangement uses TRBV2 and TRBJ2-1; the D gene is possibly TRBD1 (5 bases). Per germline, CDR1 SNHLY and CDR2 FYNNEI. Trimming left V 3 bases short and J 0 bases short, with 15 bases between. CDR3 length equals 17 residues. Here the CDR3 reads CASSEAAEQASYNEQFF. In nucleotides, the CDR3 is TGTGCCAGCAGTGAGGCGGCCGAACAGGCCTCCTACAATGAGCAGTTCTTC.

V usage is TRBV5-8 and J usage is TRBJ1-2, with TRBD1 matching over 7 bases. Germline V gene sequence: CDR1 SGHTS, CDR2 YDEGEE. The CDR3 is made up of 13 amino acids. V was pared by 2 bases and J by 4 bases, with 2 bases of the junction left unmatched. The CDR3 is CASSLTGAYGYTF. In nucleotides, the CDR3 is TGTGCCAGCAGCTTAACAGGGGCCTATGGCTACACCTTC.

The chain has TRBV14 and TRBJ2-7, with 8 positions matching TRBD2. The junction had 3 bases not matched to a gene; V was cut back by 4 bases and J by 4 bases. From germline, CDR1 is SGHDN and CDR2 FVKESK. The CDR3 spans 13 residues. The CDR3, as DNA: TGTGCCAGCAGCCGGCGGGGGGATTACGAGCAGTACGTC. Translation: CASSRRGDYEQYV.

CDR3 nucleotide sequence: TGTGCCAGCAGCAATCGGCCTTCGTCCTACGAGCAGTACTTC. As protein: CASSNRPSSYEQYF. This rearrangement joins TRBV21-1 to TRBJ2-7. TRBV21-1 is a pseudogene. The CDR3 extends over 14 amino acids.

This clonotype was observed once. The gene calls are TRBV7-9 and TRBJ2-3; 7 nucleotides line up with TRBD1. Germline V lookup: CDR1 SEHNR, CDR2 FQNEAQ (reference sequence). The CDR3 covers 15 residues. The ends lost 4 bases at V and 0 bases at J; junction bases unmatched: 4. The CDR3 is CASSSKGASTDTQYF. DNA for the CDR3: TGTGCCAGCAGCTCCAAGGGGGCTAGCACAGATACGCAGTATTTT.

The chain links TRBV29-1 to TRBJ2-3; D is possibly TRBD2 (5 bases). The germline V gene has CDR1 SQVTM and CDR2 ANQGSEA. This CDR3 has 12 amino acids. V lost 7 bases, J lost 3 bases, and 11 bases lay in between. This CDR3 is CSGRTATDTQYF. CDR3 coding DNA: TGCAGCGGACGGACTGCTACAGATACGCAGTATTTT.

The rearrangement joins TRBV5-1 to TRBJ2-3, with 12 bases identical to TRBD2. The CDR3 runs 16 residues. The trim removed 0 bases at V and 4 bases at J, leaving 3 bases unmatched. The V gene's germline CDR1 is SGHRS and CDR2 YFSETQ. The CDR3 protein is CASSLALAGGPDTQYF. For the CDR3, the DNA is TGCGCCAGCAGCTTGGCCCTAGCGGGAGGGCCAGATACGCAGTATTTT.

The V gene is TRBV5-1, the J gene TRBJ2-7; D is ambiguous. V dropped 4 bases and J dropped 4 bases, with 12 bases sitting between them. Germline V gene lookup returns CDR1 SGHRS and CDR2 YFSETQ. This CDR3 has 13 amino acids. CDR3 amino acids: CASSNDGEYEQYF. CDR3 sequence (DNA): TGCGCCAGCAGCAACGACGGAGAGTACGAGCAGTACTTC.

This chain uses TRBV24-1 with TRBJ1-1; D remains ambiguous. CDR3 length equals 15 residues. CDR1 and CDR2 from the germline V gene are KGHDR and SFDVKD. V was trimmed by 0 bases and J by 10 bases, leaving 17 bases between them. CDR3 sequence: CATSDLTSGVSPAFF. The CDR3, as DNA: TGTGCCACCAGTGATTTGACATCGGGCGTGAGTCCAGCTTTCTTT.

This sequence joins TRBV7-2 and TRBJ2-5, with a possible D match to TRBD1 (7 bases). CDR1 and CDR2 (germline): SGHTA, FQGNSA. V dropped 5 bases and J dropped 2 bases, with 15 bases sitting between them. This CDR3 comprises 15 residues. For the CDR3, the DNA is TGTGCCAGCAGCCCCCAGACAGGGAGGCAAGAGACCCAGTACTTC. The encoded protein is CASSPQTGRQETQYF.

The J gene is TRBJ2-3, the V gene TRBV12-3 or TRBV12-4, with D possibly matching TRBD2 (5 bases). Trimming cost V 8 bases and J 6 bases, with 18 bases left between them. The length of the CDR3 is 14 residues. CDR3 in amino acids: CASSDSTYVDTQYF. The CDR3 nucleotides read TGTGCCAGCTCGGACTCGACCTACGTGGATACGCAGTATTTT.

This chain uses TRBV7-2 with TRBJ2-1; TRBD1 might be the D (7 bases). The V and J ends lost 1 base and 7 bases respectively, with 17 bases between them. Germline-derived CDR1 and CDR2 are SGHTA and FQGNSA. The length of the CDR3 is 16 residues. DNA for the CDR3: TGTGCCAGCAGCTTAGGTTCAGGGGGGATTAGGAATGAGCAGTTCTTC. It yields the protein CASSLGSGGIRNEQFF. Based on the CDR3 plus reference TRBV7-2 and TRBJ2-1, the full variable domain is GAGVSQSPSNKVTEKGKDVELRCDPISGHTALYWYRQSLGQGLEFLIYFQGNSAPDKSGLPSDRFSAERTGGSVSTLTIQRTQQEDSAVYLCASSLGSGGIRNEQFFGPGTRLTVL.

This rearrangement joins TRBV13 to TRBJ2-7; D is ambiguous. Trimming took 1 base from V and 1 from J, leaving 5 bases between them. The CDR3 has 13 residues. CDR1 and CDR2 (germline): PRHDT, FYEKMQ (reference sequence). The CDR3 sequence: CASSLEDSYEQYF. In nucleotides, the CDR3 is TGTGCCAGCAGCTTAGAGGATTCCTACGAGCAGTACTTC.

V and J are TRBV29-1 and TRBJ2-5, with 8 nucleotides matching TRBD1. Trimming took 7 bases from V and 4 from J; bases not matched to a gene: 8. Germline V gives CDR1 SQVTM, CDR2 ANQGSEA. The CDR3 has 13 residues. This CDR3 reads CSGRQGLVETQYF. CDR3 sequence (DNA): TGCAGCGGCAGACAGGGGTTGGTAGAGACCCAGTACTTC.

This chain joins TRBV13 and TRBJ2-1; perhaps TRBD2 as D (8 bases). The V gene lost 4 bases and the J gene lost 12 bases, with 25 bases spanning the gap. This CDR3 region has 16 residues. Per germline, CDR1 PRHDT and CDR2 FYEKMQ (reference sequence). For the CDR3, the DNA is TGTGCCAGCAGCTCTCAGGGGGGCAGCAGCGGGAGAGGGCAGTTCTTC. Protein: CASSSQGGSSGRGQFF.

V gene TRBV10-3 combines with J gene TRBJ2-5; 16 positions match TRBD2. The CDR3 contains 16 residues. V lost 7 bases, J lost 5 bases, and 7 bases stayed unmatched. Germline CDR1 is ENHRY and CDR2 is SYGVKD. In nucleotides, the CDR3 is TGTGCCATCACTCCGGGACTAGCGGGGGGGCGGGAGACCCAGTACTTC. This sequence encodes CAITPGLAGGRETQYF.

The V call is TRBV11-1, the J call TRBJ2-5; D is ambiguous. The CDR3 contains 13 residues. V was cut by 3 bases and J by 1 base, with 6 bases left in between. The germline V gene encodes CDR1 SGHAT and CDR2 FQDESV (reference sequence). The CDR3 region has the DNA TGTGCCAGCAGCTTGACACCCCAAGAGACCCAGTACTTC. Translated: CASSLTPQETQYF.

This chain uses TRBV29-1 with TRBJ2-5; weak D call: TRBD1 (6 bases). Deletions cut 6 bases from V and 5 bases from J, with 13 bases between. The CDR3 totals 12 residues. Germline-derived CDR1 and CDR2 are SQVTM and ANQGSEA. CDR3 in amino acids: CSVLRGWETQYF. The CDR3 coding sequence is TGCAGCGTCCTCAGGGGTTGGGAGACCCAGTACTTC. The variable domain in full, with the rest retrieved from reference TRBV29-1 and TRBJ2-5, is SAVISQKPSRDICQRGTSLTIQCQVDSQVTMMFWYRQQPGQSLTLIATANQGSEATYESGFVIDKFPISRPNLTFSTLTVSNMSPEDSSIYLCSVLRGWETQYFGPGTRLLVL.

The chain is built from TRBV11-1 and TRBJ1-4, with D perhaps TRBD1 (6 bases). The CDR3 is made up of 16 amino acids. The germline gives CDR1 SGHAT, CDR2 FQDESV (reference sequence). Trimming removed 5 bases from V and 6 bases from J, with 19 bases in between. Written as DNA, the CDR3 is TGTGCCAGCAGCATTAGGGGGGGTCAGAAGGATGAAAAACTGTTTTTT. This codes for CASSIRGGQKDEKLFF.

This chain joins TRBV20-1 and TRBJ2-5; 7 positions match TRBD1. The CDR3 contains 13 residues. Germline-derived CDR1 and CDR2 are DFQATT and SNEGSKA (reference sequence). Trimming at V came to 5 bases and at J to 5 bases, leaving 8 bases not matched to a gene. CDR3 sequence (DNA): TGCAGTGCTCAAGACAGGGATTGGGAGACCCAGTACTTC. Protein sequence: CSAQDRDWETQYF.

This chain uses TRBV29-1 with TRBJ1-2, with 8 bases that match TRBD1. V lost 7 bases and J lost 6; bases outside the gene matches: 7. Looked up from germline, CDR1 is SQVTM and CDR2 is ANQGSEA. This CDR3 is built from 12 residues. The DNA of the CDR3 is TGCAGCGGCCTGGACAGGGAAGATGGCTACACCTTC. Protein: CSGLDREDGYTF.

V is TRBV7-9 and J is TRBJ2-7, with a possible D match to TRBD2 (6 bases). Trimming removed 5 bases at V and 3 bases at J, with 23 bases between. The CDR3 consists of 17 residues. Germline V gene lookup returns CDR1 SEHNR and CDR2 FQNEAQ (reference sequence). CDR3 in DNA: TGTGCCAGCAGCCCCCAGGGTCGCGGGACCGCGGGCTACGAGCAGTACTTC. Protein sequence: CASSPQGRGTAGYEQYF.

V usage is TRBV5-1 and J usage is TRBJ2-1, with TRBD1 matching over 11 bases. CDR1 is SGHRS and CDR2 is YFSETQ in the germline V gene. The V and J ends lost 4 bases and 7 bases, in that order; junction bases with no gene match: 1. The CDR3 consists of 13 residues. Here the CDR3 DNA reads TGCGCCAGCAGCGGACAGGGGGCGAATGAGCAGTTCTTC. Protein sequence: CASSGQGANEQFF.

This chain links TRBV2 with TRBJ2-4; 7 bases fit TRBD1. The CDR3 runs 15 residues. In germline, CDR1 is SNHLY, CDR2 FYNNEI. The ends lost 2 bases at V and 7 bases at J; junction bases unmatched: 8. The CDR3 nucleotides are TGTGCCAGCAGTGAATTGGGACAGATCGGTAACATTCAGTACTTC. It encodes CASSELGQIGNIQYF.

CDR3 in amino acids: CASNPGQGDGYTF. In DNA form, the CDR3 reads TGTGCCAGTAACCCCGGACAGGGAGATGGCTACACCTTC. J is TRBJ1-2 and V is TRBV19, with 8 bases fitting TRBD1. The germline gives CDR1 LNHDA, CDR2 SQIVND (reference sequence). The CDR3 is 13 amino acids. After removal of 7 bases from V and 6 bases from J, the junction contained 7 bases not matched to a gene.

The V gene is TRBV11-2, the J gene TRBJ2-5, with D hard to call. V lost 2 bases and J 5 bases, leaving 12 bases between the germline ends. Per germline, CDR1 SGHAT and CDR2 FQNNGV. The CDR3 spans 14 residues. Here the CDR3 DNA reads TGTGCCAGCAGCTTACTGGGAAGCTTGGAGACCCAGTACTTC. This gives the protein CASSLLGSLETQYF. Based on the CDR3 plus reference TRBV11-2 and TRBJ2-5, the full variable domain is EAGVAQSPRYKIIEKRQSVAFWCNPISGHATLYWYQQILGQGPKLLIQFQNNGVVDDSQLPKDRFSAERLKGVDSTLKIQPAKLEDSAVYLCASSLLGSLETQYFGPGTRLLVL.

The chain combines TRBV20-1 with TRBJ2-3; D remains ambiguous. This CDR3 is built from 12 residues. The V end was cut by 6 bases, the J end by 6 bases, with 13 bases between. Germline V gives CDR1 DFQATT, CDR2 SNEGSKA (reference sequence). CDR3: CSARGIVDTQYF. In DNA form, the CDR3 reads TGCAGTGCACGAGGAATAGTCGATACGCAGTATTTT.